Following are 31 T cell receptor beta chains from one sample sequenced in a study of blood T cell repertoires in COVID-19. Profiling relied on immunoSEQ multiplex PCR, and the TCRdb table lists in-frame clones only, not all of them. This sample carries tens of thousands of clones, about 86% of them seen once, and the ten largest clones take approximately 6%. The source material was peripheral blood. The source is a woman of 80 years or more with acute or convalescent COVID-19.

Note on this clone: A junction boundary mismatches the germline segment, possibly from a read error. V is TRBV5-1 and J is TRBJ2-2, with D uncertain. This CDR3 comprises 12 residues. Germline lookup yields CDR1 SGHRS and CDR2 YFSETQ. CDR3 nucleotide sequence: TGCGCCAGCAGCCTTAACAGCGGGGAGCTGTTTTTT. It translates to CASSLNSGELFF.

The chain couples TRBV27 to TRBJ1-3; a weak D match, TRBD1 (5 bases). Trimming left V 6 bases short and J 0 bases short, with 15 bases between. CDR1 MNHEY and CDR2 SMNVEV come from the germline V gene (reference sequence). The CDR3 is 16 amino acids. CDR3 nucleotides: TGTGCCAGCAGCCCAAACCAGGGCTCCTCTGGAAACACCATATATTTT. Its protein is CASSPNQGSSGNTIYF.

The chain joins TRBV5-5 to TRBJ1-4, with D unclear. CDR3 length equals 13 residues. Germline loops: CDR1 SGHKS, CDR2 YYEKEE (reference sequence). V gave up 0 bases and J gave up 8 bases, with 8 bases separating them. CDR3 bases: TGTGCCAGCAGCTTGGCTGGGGAGGAAAAACTGTTTTTT. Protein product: CASSLAGEEKLFF.

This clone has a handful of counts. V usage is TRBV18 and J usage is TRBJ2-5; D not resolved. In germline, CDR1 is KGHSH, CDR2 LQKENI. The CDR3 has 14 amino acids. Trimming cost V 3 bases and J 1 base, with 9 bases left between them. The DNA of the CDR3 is TGTGCCAGCTCACCCCAGGCCTTCCAAGAGACCCAGTACTTC. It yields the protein CASSPQAFQETQYF. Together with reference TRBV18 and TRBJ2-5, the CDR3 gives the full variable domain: NAGVMQNPRHLVRRRGQEARLRCSPMKGHSHVYWYRQLPEEGLKFMVYLQKENIIDESGMPKERFSAEFPKEGPSILRIQQVVRGDSAAYFCASSPQAFQETQYFGPGTRLLVL.

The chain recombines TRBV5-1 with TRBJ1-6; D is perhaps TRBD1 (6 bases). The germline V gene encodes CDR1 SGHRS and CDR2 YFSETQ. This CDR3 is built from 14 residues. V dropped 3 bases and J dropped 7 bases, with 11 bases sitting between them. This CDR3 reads CASSSGVGNSPLHF. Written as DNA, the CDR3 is TGCGCCAGCAGCTCAGGGGTGGGGAATTCACCCCTCCACTTT.

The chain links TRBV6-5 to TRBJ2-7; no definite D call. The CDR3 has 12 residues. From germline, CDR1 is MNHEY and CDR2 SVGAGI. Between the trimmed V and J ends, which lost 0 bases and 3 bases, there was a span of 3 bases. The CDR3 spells CASSYSRYEQYF. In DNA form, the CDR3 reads TGTGCCAGCAGTTACTCCCGCTACGAGCAGTACTTC.

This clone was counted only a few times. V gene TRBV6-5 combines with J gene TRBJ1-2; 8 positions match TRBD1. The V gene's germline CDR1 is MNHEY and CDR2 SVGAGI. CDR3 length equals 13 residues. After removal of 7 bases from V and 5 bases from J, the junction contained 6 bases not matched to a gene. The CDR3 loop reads CASTEDREYGYTF. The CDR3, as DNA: TGTGCCAGCACCGAGGACAGGGAGTATGGCTACACCTTC.

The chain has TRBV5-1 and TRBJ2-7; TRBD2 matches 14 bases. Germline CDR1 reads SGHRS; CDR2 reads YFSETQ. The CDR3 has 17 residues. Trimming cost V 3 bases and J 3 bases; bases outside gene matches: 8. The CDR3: CASSSGLAGGLFYEQYF. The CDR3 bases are TGCGCCAGCAGCTCTGGACTAGCGGGGGGTCTTTTCTACGAGCAGTACTTC. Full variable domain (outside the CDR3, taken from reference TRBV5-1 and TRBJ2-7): KAGVTQTPRYLIKTRGQQVTLSCSPISGHRSVSWYQQTPGQGLQFLFEYFSETQRNKGNFPGRFSGRQFSNSRSEMNVSTLELGDSALYLCASSSGLAGGLFYEQYFGPGTRLTVT.

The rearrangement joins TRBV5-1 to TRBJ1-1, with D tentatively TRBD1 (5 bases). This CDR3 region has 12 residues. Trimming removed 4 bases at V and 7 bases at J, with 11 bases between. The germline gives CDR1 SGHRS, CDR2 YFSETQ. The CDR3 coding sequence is TGCGCCAGCAGCCGTGACAGAGTTGAAGCTTTCTTT. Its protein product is CASSRDRVEAFF.

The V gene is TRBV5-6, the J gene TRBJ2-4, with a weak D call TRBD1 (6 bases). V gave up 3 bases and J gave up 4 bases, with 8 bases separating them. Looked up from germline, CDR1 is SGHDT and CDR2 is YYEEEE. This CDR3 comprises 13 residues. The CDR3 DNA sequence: TGTGCCAGCAGCTGGGACACGAAAAACATTCAGTACTTC. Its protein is CASSWDTKNIQYF.

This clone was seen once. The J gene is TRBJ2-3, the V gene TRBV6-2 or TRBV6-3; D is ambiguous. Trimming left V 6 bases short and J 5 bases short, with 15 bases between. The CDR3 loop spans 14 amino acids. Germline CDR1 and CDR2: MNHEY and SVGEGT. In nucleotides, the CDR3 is TGTGCCAGCAGCCCTCGAGGAACGGGAGATACGCAGTATTTT. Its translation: CASSPRGTGDTQYF.

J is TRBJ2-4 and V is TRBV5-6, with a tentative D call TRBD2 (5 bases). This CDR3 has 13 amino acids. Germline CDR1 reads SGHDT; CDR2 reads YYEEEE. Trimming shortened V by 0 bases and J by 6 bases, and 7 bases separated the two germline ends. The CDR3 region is CASSLGGGNIQYF. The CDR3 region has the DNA TGTGCCAGCAGCTTGGGAGGAGGAAACATTCAGTACTTC.

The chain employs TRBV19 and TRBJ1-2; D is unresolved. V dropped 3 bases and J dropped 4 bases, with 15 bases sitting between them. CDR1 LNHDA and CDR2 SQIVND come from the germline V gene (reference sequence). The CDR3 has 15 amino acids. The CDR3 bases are TGTGCCAGTAGTATGATCCCCGGTGGTGCCTATGGCTACACCTTC. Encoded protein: CASSMIPGGAYGYTF.

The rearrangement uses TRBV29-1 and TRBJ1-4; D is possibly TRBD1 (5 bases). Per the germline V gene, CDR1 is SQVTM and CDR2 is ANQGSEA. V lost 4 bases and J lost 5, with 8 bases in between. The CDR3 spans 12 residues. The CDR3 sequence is CSVGSGNEKLFF. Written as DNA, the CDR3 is TGCAGCGTTGGGTCAGGGAATGAAAAACTGTTTTTT.

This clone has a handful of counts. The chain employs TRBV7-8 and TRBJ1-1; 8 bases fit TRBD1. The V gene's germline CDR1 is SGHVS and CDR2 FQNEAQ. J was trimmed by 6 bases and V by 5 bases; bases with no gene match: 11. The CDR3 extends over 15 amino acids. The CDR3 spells CASSGQGWVRAEAFF. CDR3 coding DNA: TGTGCCAGCAGCGGACAGGGATGGGTGCGGGCTGAAGCTTTCTTT.

The CDR3 DNA sequence: TGTGCCAGCAGCTATAGCGGGCTGAGCACAGATACGCAGTATTTT. Translating it yields CASSYSGLSTDTQYF. The chain uses TRBV6-2 or TRBV6-3 and TRBJ2-3; 7 bases align to TRBD2. There are 15 residues in the CDR3. V was clipped by 6 bases and J by 0 bases; unmatched bases: 6. In germline, CDR1 is MNHEY, CDR2 SVGEGT.

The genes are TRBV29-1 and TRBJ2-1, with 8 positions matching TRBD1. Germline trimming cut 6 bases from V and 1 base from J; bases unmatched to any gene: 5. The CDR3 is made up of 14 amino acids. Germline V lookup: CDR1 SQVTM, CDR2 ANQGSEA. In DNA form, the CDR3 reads TGCAGCGTACGGACAGGGAATTCCTACAATGAGCAGTTCTTC. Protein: CSVRTGNSYNEQFF.

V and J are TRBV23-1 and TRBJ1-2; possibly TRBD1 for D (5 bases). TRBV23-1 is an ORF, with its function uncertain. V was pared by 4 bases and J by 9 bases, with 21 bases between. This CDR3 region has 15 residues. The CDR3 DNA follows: TGCGCCAGCAGTCGAGCCGACCCGGGACTACCCTGCTACACCTTC. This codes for CASSRADPGLPCYTF.

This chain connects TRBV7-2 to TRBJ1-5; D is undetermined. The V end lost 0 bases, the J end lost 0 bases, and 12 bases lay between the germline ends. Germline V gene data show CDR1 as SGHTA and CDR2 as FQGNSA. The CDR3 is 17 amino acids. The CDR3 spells CASSLASAAGSNQPQHF. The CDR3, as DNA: TGTGCCAGCAGCTTAGCTTCGGCGGCGGGTAGCAATCAGCCCCAGCATTTT.

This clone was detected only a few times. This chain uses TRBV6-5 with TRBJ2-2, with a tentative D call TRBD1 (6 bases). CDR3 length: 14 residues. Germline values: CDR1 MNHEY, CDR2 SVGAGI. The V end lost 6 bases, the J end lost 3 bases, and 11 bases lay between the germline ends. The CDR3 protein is CASRRQGYTGELFF. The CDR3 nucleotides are TGTGCCAGCAGGCGCCAGGGGTACACCGGGGAGCTGTTTTTT.

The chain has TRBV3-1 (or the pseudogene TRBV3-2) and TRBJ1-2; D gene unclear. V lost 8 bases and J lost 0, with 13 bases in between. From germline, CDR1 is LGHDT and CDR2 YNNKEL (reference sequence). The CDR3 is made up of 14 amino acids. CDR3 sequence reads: CASAPGESNYGYTF. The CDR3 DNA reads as TGTGCCAGCGCGCCCGGGGAGTCTAACTATGGCTACACCTTC.

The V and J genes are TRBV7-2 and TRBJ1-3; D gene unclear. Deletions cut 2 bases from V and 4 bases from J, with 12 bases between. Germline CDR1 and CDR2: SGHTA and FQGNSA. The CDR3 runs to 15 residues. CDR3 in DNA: TGTGCCAGCAGCTTATACGGGTTGTCAGGAAACACCATATATTTT. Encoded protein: CASSLYGLSGNTIYF.

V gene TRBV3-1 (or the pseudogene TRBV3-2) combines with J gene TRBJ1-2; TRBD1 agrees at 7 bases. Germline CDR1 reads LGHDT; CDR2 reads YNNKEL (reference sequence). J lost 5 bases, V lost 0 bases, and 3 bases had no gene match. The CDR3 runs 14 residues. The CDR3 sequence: CASSQDRGRYGYTF. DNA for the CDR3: TGTGCCAGCAGCCAAGACAGGGGGAGGTATGGCTACACCTTC.

The CDR3 reads CSASGGTGYNSYEQYF. The CDR3 DNA sequence: TGCAGTGCTAGTGGAGGGACAGGGTATAACTCCTACGAGCAGTACTTC. The chain is built from TRBV20-1 and TRBJ2-7, with 9 nucleotides matching TRBD1. This CDR3 has 16 amino acids. Per germline, CDR1 DFQATT and CDR2 SNEGSKA (reference sequence). J lost 0 bases, V lost 3 bases, and 9 bases had no gene match.

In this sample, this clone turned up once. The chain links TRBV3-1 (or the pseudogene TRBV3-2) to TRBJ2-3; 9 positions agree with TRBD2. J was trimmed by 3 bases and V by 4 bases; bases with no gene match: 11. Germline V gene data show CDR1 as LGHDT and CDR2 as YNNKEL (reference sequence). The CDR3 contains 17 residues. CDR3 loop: CASSRRVAGGPTDTQYF. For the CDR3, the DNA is TGTGCCAGCAGCCGAAGGGTCGCGGGGGGGCCAACAGATACGCAGTATTTT.

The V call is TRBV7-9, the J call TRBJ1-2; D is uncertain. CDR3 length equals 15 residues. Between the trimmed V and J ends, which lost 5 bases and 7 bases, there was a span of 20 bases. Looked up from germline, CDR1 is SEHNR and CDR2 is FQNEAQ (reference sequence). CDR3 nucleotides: TGTGCCAGCAGCCCAGACCCATCATTGGCAGGTGGCTACACCTTC. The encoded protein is CASSPDPSLAGGYTF. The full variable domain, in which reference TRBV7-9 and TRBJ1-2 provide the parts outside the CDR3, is DTGVSQNPRHKITKRGQNVTFRCDPISEHNRLYWYRQTLGQGPEFLTYFQNEAQLEKSRLLSDRFSAERPKGSFSTLEIQRTEQGDSAMYLCASSPDPSLAGGYTFGSGTRLTVV.

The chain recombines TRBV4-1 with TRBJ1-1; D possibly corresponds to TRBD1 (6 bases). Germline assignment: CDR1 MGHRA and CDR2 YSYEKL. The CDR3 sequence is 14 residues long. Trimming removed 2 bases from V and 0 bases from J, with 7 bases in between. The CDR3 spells CASSQTGLNTEAFF. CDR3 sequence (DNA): TGCGCCAGCAGCCAAACAGGGTTGAACACTGAAGCTTTCTTT.

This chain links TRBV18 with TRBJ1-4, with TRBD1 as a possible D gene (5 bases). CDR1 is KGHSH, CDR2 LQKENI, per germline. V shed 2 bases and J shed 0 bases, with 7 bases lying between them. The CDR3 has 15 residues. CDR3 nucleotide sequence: TGTGCCAGCTCACCATCCAGGGCAACTAATGAAAAACTGTTTTTT. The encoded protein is CASSPSRATNEKLFF.

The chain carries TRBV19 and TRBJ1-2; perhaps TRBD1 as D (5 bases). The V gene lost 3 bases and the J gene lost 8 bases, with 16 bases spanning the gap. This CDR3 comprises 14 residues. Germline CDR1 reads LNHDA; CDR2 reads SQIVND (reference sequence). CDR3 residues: CASSILDTWRGYTF. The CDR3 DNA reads TGTGCCAGTAGTATTTTGGACACCTGGCGGGGCTACACCTTC.

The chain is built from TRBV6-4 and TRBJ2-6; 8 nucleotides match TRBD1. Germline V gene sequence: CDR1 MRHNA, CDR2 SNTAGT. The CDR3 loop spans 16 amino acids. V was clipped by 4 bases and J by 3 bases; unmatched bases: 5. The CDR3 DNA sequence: TGTGCCAGCAGTGGTCAGGGGGCCAGTGGGGCCAACGTCCTGACTTTC. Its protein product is CASSGQGASGANVLTF.

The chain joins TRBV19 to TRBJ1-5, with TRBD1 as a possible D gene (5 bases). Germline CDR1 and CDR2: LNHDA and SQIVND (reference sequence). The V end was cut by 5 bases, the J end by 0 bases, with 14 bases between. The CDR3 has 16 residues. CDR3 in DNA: TGTGCCAGTAGTCAACCAGGACAAAATAGCAATCAGCCCCAGCATTTT. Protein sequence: CASSQPGQNSNQPQHF.